One and the same sample provided the 17 T cell receptor beta chains below, sequenced in a study of PD-1 blockade in classical Hodgkin lymphoma. There was relapse after autologous stem cell transplantation in every patient, and there was variation in brentuximab vedotin exposure. The protocol was immunoSEQ multiplex PCR, while the TCRdb copy is restricted to in-frame clones and leaves out a portion. Altogether some 15,000 clones are present, approximately 80% being singletons, with the ten largest covering 30% to 45%. The source was peripheral blood mononuclear cells (PBMCs), collected before the second cycle of nivolumab. These receptors were collected from a human donor with classical Hodgkin lymphoma.

The CDR3: CASTPQGLADYSYNEQFF. The DNA for the CDR3 is TGTGCCAGCACCCCTCAGGGACTAGCGGACTACTCCTACAATGAGCAGTTCTTC. The rearrangement links TRBV5-4 to TRBJ2-1; TRBD2 agrees at 11 bases. CDR3 size: 18 residues. Trimming at V came to 6 bases and at J to 0 bases, leaving 11 bases not matched to a gene. Germline V gene sequence: CDR1 SGHNT, CDR2 YYREEE (reference sequence).

This clone was counted once. CDR3: CASTRGSRGLAAQETQYF. CDR3 sequence (DNA): TGCGCCAGCACTCGGGGATCGAGGGGACTAGCGGCGCAAGAGACCCAGTACTTC. The gene calls are TRBV10-2 and TRBJ2-5; TRBD2 aligns across 11 bases. The V segment lost 7 bases and the J segment 2 bases; nucleotides outside the gene matches: 15. CDR3 length: 18 residues. Germline CDR1 and CDR2: WSHSY and SAAADI.

The chain employs TRBV7-9 and TRBJ1-1; D gene unclear. V was pared by 5 bases and J by 2 bases, with 15 bases between. Germline V gives CDR1 SEHNR, CDR2 FQNEAQ (reference sequence). This CDR3 has 15 amino acids. CDR3 protein: CASSLGSGVNTEAFF. The CDR3 DNA sequence: TGTGCCAGCAGCCTGGGGAGTGGCGTCAACACTGAAGCTTTCTTT. The variable domain in full, completed from reference TRBV7-9 and TRBJ1-1, reads DTGVSQNPRHKITKRGQNVTFRCDPISEHNRLYWYRQTLGQGPEFLTYFQNEAQLEKSRLLSDRFSAERPKGSFSTLEIQRTEQGDSAMYLCASSLGSGVNTEAFFGQGTRLTVV.

The chain is built from TRBV27 and TRBJ2-7, with no clear D. From germline, CDR1 is MNHEY and CDR2 SMNVEV (reference sequence). V was shortened by 2 bases and J by 2 bases, with 7 bases between the two germline ends. The CDR3 is made up of 13 amino acids. CDR3 in amino acids: CASSLAPPYEQYF. CDR3 bases: TGTGCCAGCAGTTTAGCACCCCCCTACGAGCAGTACTTC.

The chain couples TRBV30 to TRBJ2-1; tentative D call: TRBD2 (6 bases). The CDR3 has 13 amino acids. Trimming took 4 bases from V and 8 from J, leaving 15 bases between them. Germline V CDR1 and CDR2: GTSNPN, SVGIG (reference sequence). The CDR3 sequence is CAWNEFGGYEQFF. In DNA, the CDR3 is TGTGCCTGGAATGAATTTGGGGGGTATGAGCAGTTCTTC.

This clone was picked up one time. The chain couples TRBV6-6 to TRBJ2-7; D gene uncertain. V shed 4 bases and J shed 9 bases, with 10 bases lying between them. Germline lookup yields CDR1 MNHNY and CDR2 SVGAGI (reference sequence). The CDR3 has 11 amino acids. The CDR3 region has the DNA TGTGCCAGCAGTTCCTGGGTCGGGCAGTACTTC. Amino acid sequence: CASSSWVGQYF.

V gene TRBV10-1 combines with J gene TRBJ1-1; D not resolved. The CDR3 is 11 amino acids. Trimming left V 7 bases short and J 1 base short, with 4 bases between. Germline assignment: CDR1 WNHNN and CDR2 SYGVQD (reference sequence). CDR3 region: CASTQNTEAFF. In nucleotides, the CDR3 is TGCGCCAGCACCCAGAACACTGAAGCTTTCTTT.

V is TRBV30 and J is TRBJ2-7, with D perhaps TRBD1 (5 bases). V lost 1 base, J lost 4 bases, and 8 bases lay in between. The CDR3 spans 12 residues. Per the germline V gene, CDR1 is GTSNPN and CDR2 is SVGIG (reference sequence). This CDR3 reads CAWSGQGYEQYF. The CDR3 DNA follows: TGTGCCTGGAGTGGGCAGGGATACGAGCAGTACTTC.

The rearrangement joins TRBV19 to TRBJ2-1; possibly TRBD2 for D (6 bases). This CDR3 contains 15 residues. V was clipped by 5 bases and J by 3 bases, with 14 bases between them. The V gene's germline CDR1 is LNHDA and CDR2 SQIVND (reference sequence). Here the CDR3 reads CASSEAEGNYNEQFF. The DNA for the CDR3 is TGTGCCAGTAGTGAAGCGGAGGGAAACTACAATGAGCAGTTCTTC.

This sequence joins TRBV27 and TRBJ2-1; 8 bases align to TRBD2. From germline, CDR1 is MNHEY and CDR2 SMNVEV (reference sequence). CDR3 length: 15 residues. The V and J ends lost 6 bases and 2 bases, in that order; junction bases with no gene match: 6. CDR3 residues: CASRVTSAPYNEQFF. CDR3 nucleotide sequence: TGTGCCAGCAGGGTGACTAGCGCCCCCTACAATGAGCAGTTCTTC.

V usage is TRBV6-1 and J usage is TRBJ1-3; 8 bases are a match to TRBD1. The ends lost 8 bases at V and 0 bases at J; junction bases unmatched: 6. Germline loops: CDR1 MNHNS, CDR2 SASEGT. The CDR3 length is 15 residues. The CDR3 loop is CASGQGIYSGNTIYF. CDR3 DNA sequence: TGTGCCAGCGGACAGGGTATCTACTCTGGAAACACCATATATTTT.

In this sample, this clone turned up once. This chain joins TRBV11-3 and TRBJ2-3; perhaps TRBD2 as D (6 bases). V lost 5 bases and J lost 3, with 15 bases in between. In germline, CDR1 is SGHNT, CDR2 YENEEA. CDR3 length: 15 amino acids. The CDR3 protein is CASSPGEAETDTQYF. The CDR3 nucleotides read TGTGCCAGCAGCCCCGGGGAGGCTGAAACAGATACGCAGTATTTT. Looking up the rest from reference TRBV11-3 and TRBJ2-3 gives the full variable domain: EAGVVQSPRYKIIEKKQPVAFWCNPISGHNTLYWYLQNLGQGPELLIRYENEEAVDDSQLPKDRFSAERLKGVDSTLKIQPAELGDSAVYLCASSPGEAETDTQYFGPGTRLTVL.

The chain employs TRBV4-1 and TRBJ1-1, with D possibly TRBD1 on 6 matching bases. The CDR3 contains 18 residues. Trimming removed 1 base from V and 1 base from J, with 19 bases in between. CDR1 MGHRA and CDR2 YSYEKL come from the germline V gene. CDR3 sequence (DNA): TGCGCCAGCAGCCAAGGGACCTTTAGAGACAGGCAGAACACTGAAGCTTTCTTT. Protein: CASSQGTFRDRQNTEAFF.

This clone was counted between two and nine times. CDR3 DNA sequence: TGTGCCTGGAGTGGGGGGGGCGCGGTCCCCTATGGCTACACCTTC. Protein: CAWSGGGAVPYGYTF. The chain combines TRBV30 with TRBJ1-2, with D possibly matching TRBD1 (6 bases). Germline CDR1 and CDR2: GTSNPN and SVGIG (reference sequence). The CDR3 is 15 residues long. Trimming removed 1 base from V and 4 bases from J, with 16 bases in between.

The V call is TRBV5-6, the J call TRBJ2-7; TRBD2 matches at 8 bases. Germline assignment: CDR1 SGHDT and CDR2 YYEEEE. With V trimmed by 0 bases and J by 5 bases, 1 base remained unmatched. CDR3 length equals 13 residues. The CDR3 is CASSLVGGDEQYF. CDR3 nucleotide sequence: TGTGCCAGCAGCTTGGTCGGGGGGGACGAGCAGTACTTC.

The V and J genes are TRBV2 and TRBJ2-7, with D possibly TRBD1 on 5 matching bases. This CDR3 spans 14 amino acids. The V gene's germline CDR1 is SNHLY and CDR2 FYNNEI. V gave up 6 bases and J gave up 2 bases, with 14 bases separating them. CDR3 loop: CASRLTPTAYEQYF. CDR3 coding DNA: TGTGCCAGCAGATTAACCCCGACAGCCTACGAGCAGTACTTC.

The rearrangement uses TRBV10-3 and TRBJ2-7; D gene uncertain. V lost 2 bases and J 7 bases, leaving 9 bases between the germline ends. The germline V gene encodes CDR1 ENHRY and CDR2 SYGVKD. This CDR3 has 12 amino acids. The CDR3 DNA is TGTGCCATCAGTGAGGGTGCTGGAGAGCAGTACTTC. Protein sequence: CAISEGAGEQYF.